Listed below are T cell receptor beta chains from one sample, sequenced in a study of blood T cell repertoires in COVID-19. The method was immunoSEQ multiplex PCR; TCRdb's version includes in-frame clones alone and lacks a portion of them. Of 84,000 or so clones in the sample, 82% were seen once. Sample: peripheral blood. These TCRs come from a woman at least 80 years old with acute or convalescent COVID-19. Each CDR3 is given with its conserved first and last residue. D genes are given only for firm matches. A clone size is listed for some rows: how often the clone was seen (once, few, many), or a class if it is expanded.

D gene: TRBD1; clone size: -; J gene: TRBJ2-7; V gene: TRBV7-2; CDR3 protein: CASSWGQGGPYEQYF; CDR3 DNA: TGTGCCAGCAGCTGGGGACAGGGAGGACCCTACGAGCAGTACTTC
D gene: -; clone size: -; J gene: TRBJ2-1; V gene: TRBV7-2; CDR3 protein: CASSPPPADNEQFF; CDR3 DNA: TGTGCCAGCAGCCCCCCGCCGGCGGACAATGAGCAGTTCTTC
D gene: -; clone size: -; J gene: TRBJ2-5; V gene: TRBV6-5; CDR3 protein: CAGGRGETQYF; CDR3 DNA: TGTGCCGGGGGGAGAGGGGAGACCCAGTACTTC
D gene: TRBD2; clone size: -; J gene: TRBJ2-1; V gene: TRBV5-1; CDR3 protein: CASSWKTSGRALNEQFF; CDR3 DNA: TGCGCCAGCAGCTGGAAGACTAGCGGGAGGGCCCTCAATGAGCAGTTCTTC
D gene: TRBD1; clone size: -; J gene: TRBJ2-7; V gene: TRBV9; CDR3 protein: CASSVGEGQFYEQYF; CDR3 DNA: TGTGCCAGCAGCGTAGGAGAGGGACAGTTCTACGAGCAGTACTTC
D gene: TRBD2; clone size: -; J gene: TRBJ2-3; V gene: TRBV4-1; CDR3 protein: CASSQDIGGGASDTQYF; CDR3 DNA: TGCGCCAGCAGCCAAGATATTGGCGGGGGGGCATCAGATACGCAGTATTTT
D gene: -; clone size: -; J gene: TRBJ1-4; V gene: TRBV10-3; CDR3 protein: CAISDGGVNEKLFF; CDR3 DNA: TGTGCCATCAGTGATGGAGGAGTGAATGAAAAACTGTTTTTT
D gene: -; clone size: -; J gene: TRBJ1-1; V gene: TRBV6-5; CDR3 protein: CASSPGGGRTEAFF; CDR3 DNA: TGTGCCAGCAGCCCCGGGGGGGGGCGGACTGAAGCTTTCTTT
D gene: -; clone size: few; J gene: TRBJ2-1; V gene: TRBV27; CDR3 protein: CASSLSRGAEQFF; CDR3 DNA: TGTGCCAGCAGTTTATCGCGGGGCGCTGAGCAGTTCTTC
D gene: -; clone size: -; J gene: TRBJ1-2; V gene: TRBV24-1; CDR3 protein: CATSDPGGYGYTF; CDR3 DNA: TGTGCCACCAGTGATCCCGGAGGATATGGCTACACCTTC
D gene: TRBD1; clone size: -; J gene: TRBJ1-1; V gene: TRBV9; CDR3 protein: CASSVSTGASDNTEAFF; CDR3 DNA: TGTGCCAGCAGCGTATCGACAGGGGCAAGTGATAACACTGAAGCTTTCTTT
D gene: -; clone size: few; J gene: TRBJ2-7; V gene: TRBV3-1/TRBV3-2; CDR3 protein: CASSQANSYEQYF; CDR3 DNA: TGTGCCAGCAGCCAAGCCAATTCCTACGAGCAGTACTTC
D gene: -; clone size: -; J gene: TRBJ1-5; V gene: TRBV5-6; CDR3 protein: CASSLTGSGQPQHF; CDR3 DNA: TGTGCCAGCAGCTTGACTGGGTCCGGGCAGCCCCAGCATTTT
D gene: TRBD2; clone size: -; J gene: TRBJ2-2; V gene: TRBV18; CDR3 protein: CASSLTAGLGGSTGELFF; CDR3 DNA: TGTGCCAGCTCACTCACCGCAGGACTAGGTGGGTCCACCGGGGAGCTGTTTTTT
D gene: TRBD2; clone size: -; J gene: TRBJ2-1; V gene: TRBV5-1; CDR3 protein: CASSFTGTSTSYNEQFF; CDR3 DNA: TGCGCCAGCAGCTTTACCGGGACTAGCACCTCCTACAATGAGCAGTTCTTC
D gene: TRBD1; clone size: -; J gene: TRBJ1-2; V gene: TRBV12-3/TRBV12-4; CDR3 protein: CASDSDRNYGYTF; CDR3 DNA: TGTGCCAGCGACTCGGACAGGAACTATGGCTACACCTTC
D gene: -; clone size: -; J gene: TRBJ1-2; V gene: TRBV28; CDR3 protein: CASSLLAFQGGGYTF; CDR3 DNA: TGTGCCAGCAGTTTATTGGCCTTCCAAGGGGGAGGCTACACCTTC
D gene: TRBD1; clone size: once; J gene: TRBJ1-1; V gene: TRBV7-2; CDR3 protein: CASSVSGTGEGRAFF; CDR3 DNA: TGTGCCAGCAGCGTATCCGGGACAGGGGAGGGTAGGGCTTTCTTT
D gene: TRBD1; clone size: -; J gene: TRBJ2-7; V gene: TRBV7-8; CDR3 protein: CASSIRTTQTGTAYEQYF; CDR3 DNA: TGTGCCAGCAGCATTCGCACAACTCAGACAGGGACAGCCTACGAGCAGTACTTC
D gene: TRBD1; clone size: -; J gene: TRBJ1-1; V gene: TRBV3-1/TRBV3-2; CDR3 protein: CASSPRVGTGDTEAFF; CDR3 DNA: TGTGCCAGCAGCCCAAGAGTAGGGACAGGAGACACTGAAGCTTTCTTT
D gene: -; clone size: -; J gene: TRBJ1-3; V gene: TRBV4-2; CDR3 protein: CASSQSTGWGNTIYF; CDR3 DNA: TGTGCCAGCAGTCAATCTACAGGGTGGGGAAACACCATATATTTT
D gene: TRBD1; clone size: -; J gene: TRBJ2-1; V gene: TRBV10-2; CDR3 protein: CASSPGTGASNEQFF; CDR3 DNA: TGCGCCAGCAGCCCCGGGACAGGGGCGAGCAATGAGCAGTTCTTC
D gene: TRBD1; clone size: -; J gene: TRBJ1-1; V gene: TRBV7-9; CDR3 protein: CASSPGTGPTAFF; CDR3 DNA: TGTGCCAGCAGCCCTGGGACAGGGCCTACTGCTTTCTTT
D gene: TRBD1; clone size: -; J gene: TRBJ1-6; V gene: TRBV19; CDR3 protein: CASSIGTGDGSPLHF; CDR3 DNA: TGTGCCAGTAGTATTGGGACAGGGGATGGGTCACCCCTCCACTTT
D gene: -; clone size: -; J gene: TRBJ2-1; V gene: TRBV5-1; CDR3 protein: CASSEDRYNEQFF; CDR3 DNA: TGCGCCAGCAGCGAAGACAGATATAATGAGCAGTTCTTC
D gene: -; clone size: -; J gene: TRBJ2-3; V gene: TRBV18; CDR3 protein: CASSPGDYGTDTQYF; CDR3 DNA: TGTGCCAGCTCACCAGGAGACTATGGGACAGATACGCAGTATTTT
D gene: TRBD1; clone size: -; J gene: TRBJ1-1; V gene: TRBV6-5; CDR3 protein: CASFEGARRTEAFF; CDR3 DNA: TGTGCCAGCTTCGAGGGGGCGCGACGGACTGAAGCTTTCTTT
D gene: -; clone size: -; J gene: TRBJ1-1; V gene: TRBV6-2/TRBV6-3; CDR3 protein: CASSYSMILTEAFF; CDR3 DNA: TGTGCCAGCAGTTACTCGATGATACTCACTGAAGCTTTCTTT
D gene: -; clone size: -; J gene: TRBJ2-1; V gene: TRBV4-1; CDR3 protein: CASSQAEGSYNEQFF; CDR3 DNA: TGCGCCAGCAGCCAAGCGGAGGGCTCCTACAATGAGCAGTTCTTC
D gene: -; clone size: -; J gene: TRBJ2-5; V gene: TRBV24-1; CDR3 protein: CATSDAGQLQETQYF; CDR3 DNA: TGTGCCACCAGTGATGCCGGACAGCTCCAAGAGACCCAGTACTTC
D gene: TRBD1; clone size: -; J gene: TRBJ1-1; V gene: TRBV2; CDR3 protein: CASIAGTGPEAFF; CDR3 DNA: TGTGCCAGCATCGCCGGGACAGGGCCTGAAGCTTTCTTT
D gene: -; clone size: -; J gene: TRBJ2-1; V gene: TRBV19; CDR3 protein: CASCALGSYNEQFF; CDR3 DNA: TGTGCCAGTTGCGCGCTTGGCTCCTACAATGAGCAGTTCTTC
D gene: TRBD1; clone size: once; J gene: TRBJ2-7; V gene: TRBV19; CDR3 protein: CASSIVTGEEKYF; CDR3 DNA: TGTGCCAGTAGTATAGTGACAGGGGAAGAAAAGTACTTC
D gene: -; clone size: few; J gene: TRBJ2-6; V gene: TRBV21-1; CDR3 protein: CASSKVGGQGSPGANVLTF; CDR3 DNA: TGTGCCAGCAGCAAAGTGGGGGGACAGGGCAGTCCAGGGGCCAACGTCCTGACTTTC
D gene: TRBD1; clone size: -; J gene: TRBJ1-2; V gene: TRBV12-5; CDR3 protein: CASGPGQGASYTF; CDR3 DNA: TGTGCTAGTGGCCCGGGACAGGGGGCGAGCTACACCTTC